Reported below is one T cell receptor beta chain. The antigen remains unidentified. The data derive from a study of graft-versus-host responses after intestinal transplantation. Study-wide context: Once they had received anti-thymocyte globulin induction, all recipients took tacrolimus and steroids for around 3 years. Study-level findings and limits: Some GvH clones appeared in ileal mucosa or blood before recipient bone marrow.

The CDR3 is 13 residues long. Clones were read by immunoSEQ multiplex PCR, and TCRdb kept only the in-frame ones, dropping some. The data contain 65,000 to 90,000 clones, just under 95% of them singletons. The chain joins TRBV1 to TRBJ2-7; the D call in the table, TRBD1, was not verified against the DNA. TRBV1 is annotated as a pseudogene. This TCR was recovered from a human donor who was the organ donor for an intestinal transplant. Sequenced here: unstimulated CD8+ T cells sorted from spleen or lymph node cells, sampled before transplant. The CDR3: CPRPRVYSYEQYF. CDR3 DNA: TGCCCTAGGCCCAGGGTTTATTCCTACGAGCAGTACTTC.